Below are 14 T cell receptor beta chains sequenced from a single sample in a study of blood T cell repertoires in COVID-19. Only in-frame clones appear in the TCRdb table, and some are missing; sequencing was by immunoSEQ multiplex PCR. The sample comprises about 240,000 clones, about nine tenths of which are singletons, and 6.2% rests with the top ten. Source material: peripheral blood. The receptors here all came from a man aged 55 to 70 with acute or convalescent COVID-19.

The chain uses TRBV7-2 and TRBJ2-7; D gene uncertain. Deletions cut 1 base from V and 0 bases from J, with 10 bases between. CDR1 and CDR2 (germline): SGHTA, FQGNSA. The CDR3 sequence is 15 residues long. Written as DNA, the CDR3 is TGTGCCAGCAGCTTAGGCCAGCGACGCTCCTACGAGCAGTACTTC. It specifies CASSLGQRRSYEQYF.

CDR3: CASSVRSGSGELFF. Here the CDR3 DNA reads TGTGCCAGCAGTGTCCGCTCGGGGTCCGGGGAGCTGTTTTTT. The rearrangement links TRBV9 to TRBJ2-2, with D possibly TRBD2 on 5 matching bases. This CDR3 contains 14 residues. The ends were cut back, 5 bases at V and 6 bases at J, with 14 bases in the middle. Per germline, CDR1 SGDLS and CDR2 YYNGEE.

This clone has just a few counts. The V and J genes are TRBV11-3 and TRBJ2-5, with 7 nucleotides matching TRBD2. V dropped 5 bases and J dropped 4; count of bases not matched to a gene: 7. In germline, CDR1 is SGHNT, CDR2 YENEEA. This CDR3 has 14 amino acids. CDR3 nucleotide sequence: TGTGCCAGCAGCCCTAGGCGGGGGTCAGAGACCCAGTACTTC. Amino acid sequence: CASSPRRGSETQYF.

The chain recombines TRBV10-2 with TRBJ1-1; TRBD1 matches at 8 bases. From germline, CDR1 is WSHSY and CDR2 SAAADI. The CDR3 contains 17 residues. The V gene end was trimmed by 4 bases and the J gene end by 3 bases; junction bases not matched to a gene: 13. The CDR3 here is CASSAYPGQVFDTEAFF. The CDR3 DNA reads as TGCGCCAGCAGTGCCTATCCGGGACAGGTTTTCGACACTGAAGCTTTCTTT.

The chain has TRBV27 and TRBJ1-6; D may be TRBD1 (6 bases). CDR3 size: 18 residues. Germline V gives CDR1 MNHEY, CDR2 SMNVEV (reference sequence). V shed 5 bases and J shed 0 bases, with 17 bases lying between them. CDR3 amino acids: CASSAAFTGRSYNSPLHF. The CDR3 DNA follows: TGTGCCAGCAGTGCCGCTTTCACAGGGCGCTCCTATAATTCACCCCTCCACTTT.

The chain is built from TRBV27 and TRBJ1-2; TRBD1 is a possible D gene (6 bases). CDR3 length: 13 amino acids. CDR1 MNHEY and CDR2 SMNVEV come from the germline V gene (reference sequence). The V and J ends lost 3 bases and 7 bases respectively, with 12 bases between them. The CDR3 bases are TGTGCCAGCAGTTTTCGGGGGGCCGGTGGCTACACCTTC. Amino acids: CASSFRGAGGYTF.

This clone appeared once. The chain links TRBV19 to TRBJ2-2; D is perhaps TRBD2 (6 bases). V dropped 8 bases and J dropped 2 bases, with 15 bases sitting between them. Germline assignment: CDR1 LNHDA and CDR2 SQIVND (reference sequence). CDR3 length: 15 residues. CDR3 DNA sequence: TGTGCCAGTTCCTTAGCGGATTACAACACCGGGGAGCTGTTTTTT. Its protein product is CASSLADYNTGELFF.

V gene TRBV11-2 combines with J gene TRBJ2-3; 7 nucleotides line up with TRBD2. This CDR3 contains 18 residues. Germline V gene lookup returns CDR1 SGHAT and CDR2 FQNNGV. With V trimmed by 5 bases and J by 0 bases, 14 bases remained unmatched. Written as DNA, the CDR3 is TGTGCCAGCAGCCCACTTAGACTAGCCTTCGCTAGCACAGATACGCAGTATTTT. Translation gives CASSPLRLAFASTDTQYF.

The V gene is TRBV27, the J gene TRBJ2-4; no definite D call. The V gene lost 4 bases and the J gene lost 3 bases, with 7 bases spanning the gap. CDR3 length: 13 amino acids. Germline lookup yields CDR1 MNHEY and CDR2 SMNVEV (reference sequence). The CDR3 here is CASSSGGKNIQYF. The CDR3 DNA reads TGTGCCAGCAGTTCTGGCGGCAAAAACATTCAGTACTTC.

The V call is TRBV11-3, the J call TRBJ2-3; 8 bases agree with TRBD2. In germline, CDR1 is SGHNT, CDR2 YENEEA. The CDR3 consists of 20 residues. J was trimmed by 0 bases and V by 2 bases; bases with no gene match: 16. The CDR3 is CASSLPSSLRAGASTDTQYF. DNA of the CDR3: TGTGCCAGCAGCTTACCCTCTTCACTAAGAGCGGGAGCTAGCACAGATACGCAGTATTTT.

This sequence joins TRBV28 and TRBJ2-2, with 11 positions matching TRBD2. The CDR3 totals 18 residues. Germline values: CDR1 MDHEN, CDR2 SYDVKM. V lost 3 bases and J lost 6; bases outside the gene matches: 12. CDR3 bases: TGTGCCAGCAGTTTTAGCGGGAGGGCTGGAGGAATTTCCGGGGAGCTGTTTTTT. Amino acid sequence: CASSFSGRAGGISGELFF.

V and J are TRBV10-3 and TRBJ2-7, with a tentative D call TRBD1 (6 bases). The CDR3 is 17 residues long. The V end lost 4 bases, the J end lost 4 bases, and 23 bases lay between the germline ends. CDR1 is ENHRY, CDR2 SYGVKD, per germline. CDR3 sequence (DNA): TGTGCCATCAGTGGTGGGCGAGGTAACAGGGACACGTACGAGCAGTACTTC. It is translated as CAISGGRGNRDTYEQYF.

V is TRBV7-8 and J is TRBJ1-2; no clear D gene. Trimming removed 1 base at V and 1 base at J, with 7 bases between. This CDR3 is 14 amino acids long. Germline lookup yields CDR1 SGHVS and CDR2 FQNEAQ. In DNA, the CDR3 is TGTGCCAGCAGCTTAGTTTCAAATAACTATGGCTACACCTTC. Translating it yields CASSLVSNNYGYTF.

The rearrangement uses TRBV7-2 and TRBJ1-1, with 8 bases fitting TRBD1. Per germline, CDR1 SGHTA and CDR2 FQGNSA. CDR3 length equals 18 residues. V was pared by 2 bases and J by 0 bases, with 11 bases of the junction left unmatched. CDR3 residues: CASSLKDREVTLNTEAFF. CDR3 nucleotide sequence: TGTGCCAGCAGCTTAAAGGACAGGGAGGTTACTTTGAACACTGAAGCTTTCTTT.